The 21 T cell receptor beta chains below were found in one sample sequenced in a study of OX40 agonist ivuxolimab in advanced cancers. Here immunoSEQ multiplex PCR was the method, and the copy in TCRdb shows in-frame clones only, minus some. There are about 66,000 clones in the sample; 85% occur only once, and 0.55% to 0.85% lies in the top ten. The specimen was CD4+ or CD8+ T cells sorted from blood, collected in a trial of the OX40 agonist ivuxolimab. Receptor source: an adult with an advanced solid tumor such as melanoma, head and neck, liver or kidney cancer.

A single count supports this clone. The chain links TRBV7-2 to TRBJ1-1; 8 bases map to TRBD1. Germline trimming cut 4 bases from V and 5 bases from J; bases unmatched to any gene: 6. The V gene's germline CDR1 is SGHTA and CDR2 FQGNSA. This CDR3 contains 14 residues. This CDR3 reads CASSSGQGETEAFF. Here the CDR3 DNA reads TGTGCCAGCAGCTCTGGACAGGGAGAGACTGAAGCTTTCTTT.

CDR3 bases: TGTGCCAGCAGTAGCCAGGGGAACATTCAGTACTTC. This codes for CASSSQGNIQYF. This sequence joins TRBV2 and TRBJ2-4; a weak D match, TRBD1 (6 bases). The length of the CDR3 is 12 residues. V shed 5 bases and J shed 7 bases, with 9 bases lying between them. Germline V gives CDR1 SNHLY, CDR2 FYNNEI. Full variable domain (outside the CDR3, taken from reference TRBV2 and TRBJ2-4): EPEVTQTPSHQVTQMGQEVILRCVPISNHLYFYWYRQILGQKVEFLVSFYNNEISEKSEIFDDQFSVERPDGSNFTLKIRSTKLEDSAMYFCASSSQGNIQYFGAGTRLSVL.

This rearrangement joins TRBV12-5 to TRBJ2-7, with D perhaps TRBD2 (5 bases). Trimming shortened V by 2 bases and J by 1 base, and 9 bases separated the two germline ends. The CDR3 is made up of 14 amino acids. CDR1 and CDR2 (germline): LGHNT, FRNRAP. CDR3 in amino acids: CASGLLRGSYEQYF. The CDR3 DNA follows: TGTGCTAGTGGTTTGTTACGGGGTTCCTACGAGCAGTACTTC.

V and J are TRBV10-3 and TRBJ1-4; 8 bases fit TRBD1. The germline V gene has CDR1 ENHRY and CDR2 SYGVKD. J gave up 0 bases and V 10 bases, and 4 bases lay outside the gene matches. CDR3 length: 14 residues. Here the CDR3 reads CATRGLATNEKLFF. CDR3 DNA: TGTGCCACCAGGGGGCTTGCAACTAATGAAAAACTGTTTTTT.

Written as DNA, the CDR3 is TGTGCCACCCGGACTAGCGGGGGTGAAGAGACCCAGTACTTC. It yields the protein CATRTSGGEETQYF. The chain employs TRBV10-3 and TRBJ2-5; 13 bases map to TRBD2. The junction had 5 bases not matched to a gene; V was cut back by 10 bases and J by 3 bases. This CDR3 is built from 14 residues. In germline, CDR1 is ENHRY, CDR2 SYGVKD.

J is TRBJ2-7 and V is TRBV11-2, with D possibly TRBD1 on 5 matching bases. The V gene's germline CDR1 is SGHAT and CDR2 FQNNGV. This CDR3 is built from 15 residues. The V gene lost 0 bases and the J gene lost 5 bases, with 14 bases spanning the gap. The CDR3 region is CASSLDWAGSHEQYF. In DNA form, the CDR3 reads TGTGCCAGCAGCTTAGATTGGGCAGGGTCCCACGAGCAGTACTTC. Variable domain in full (rest from reference TRBV11-2 and TRBJ2-7): EAGVAQSPRYKIIEKRQSVAFWCNPISGHATLYWYQQILGQGPKLLIQFQNNGVVDDSQLPKDRFSAERLKGVDSTLKIQPAKLEDSAVYLCASSLDWAGSHEQYFGPGTRLTVT.

The chain couples TRBV11-2 to TRBJ1-2, with D uncertain. The CDR3 is 13 residues long. Trimming took off 1 base at V and 4 bases at J, with 7 bases between the two ends. Germline CDR1 is SGHAT and CDR2 is FQNNGV. Here the CDR3 reads CASSLGGPYGYTF. The CDR3 DNA is TGTGCCAGCAGCTTAGGAGGGCCCTATGGCTACACCTTC.

V usage is TRBV21-1 and J usage is TRBJ1-1; whether TRBD1, the table's D call, matches the DNA was not checked. TRBV21-1 is marked as a pseudogene. The CDR3 consists of 17 residues. The CDR3 DNA follows: TGTGCCAGCAGCAAAGTCGTAAGTAGACAGGGGTCCCCTGAAGCTTTCTTT. Residues: CASSKVVSRQGSPEAFF.

The rearrangement links TRBV7-9 to TRBJ1-3, with 9 bases matching TRBD1. The CDR3 is made up of 16 amino acids. Germline CDR1 reads SEHNR; CDR2 reads FQNEAQ (reference sequence). The J segment lost 4 bases and the V segment lost 4 bases, leaving 8 bases of the junction unmatched. CDR3 region: CASSSKQGAGGNTIYF. The CDR3 DNA reads as TGTGCCAGCAGCTCGAAACAGGGGGCAGGGGGAAACACCATATATTTT.

In the case of this clone: The sample holds other DNA sequences that translate to the same CDR3. The chain carries TRBV18 and TRBJ1-2, with D perhaps matching TRBD1 (6 bases). Deletions cut 5 bases from V and 6 bases from J, with 13 bases between. The CDR3 has 13 residues. Germline-derived CDR1 and CDR2 are KGHSH and LQKENI. CDR3 amino acids: CASSEQGWDGYTF. The CDR3 DNA sequence: TGTGCCAGCTCAGAACAGGGATGGGATGGCTACACCTTC.

This rearrangement joins TRBV10-3 to TRBJ2-7, with TRBD1 identical over 8 bases. The V and J ends lost 8 bases and 6 bases, in that order; junction bases with no gene match: 6. CDR1 is ENHRY, CDR2 SYGVKD, per germline. There are 12 residues in the CDR3. CDR3 residues: CAIAGGWSEQYF. The CDR3 DNA is TGTGCCATCGCAGGGGGCTGGAGCGAGCAGTACTTC.

The genes are TRBV11-3 and TRBJ1-1, with D maybe TRBD1 (5 bases). The V end lost 3 bases, the J end lost 5 bases, and 10 bases lay between the germline ends. CDR1 and CDR2 from the germline V gene are SGHNT and YENEEA. This CDR3 is 13 amino acids long. The CDR3 here is CASSFRDRTEAFF. The CDR3 DNA sequence: TGTGCCAGCAGCTTCAGGGATCGGACTGAAGCTTTCTTT.

The genes are TRBV7-8 and TRBJ1-2; 7 nucleotides match TRBD1. With V trimmed by 4 bases and J by 3 bases, 11 bases remained unmatched. This CDR3 has 16 residues. The germline V gene encodes CDR1 SGHVS and CDR2 FQNEAQ. CDR3 sequence (DNA): TGTGCCAGCAGCTCGACAGGGTTGGGGGAGTACTATGGCTACACCTTC. It encodes CASSSTGLGEYYGYTF.

A few counts support this clone. The chain's CDR3 is CASSLAVNRGTEAFF. In DNA form, the CDR3 reads TGTGCCAGCAGCTTAGCGGTCAACAGGGGCACTGAAGCTTTCTTT. The V and J genes are TRBV11-2 and TRBJ1-1, with TRBD1 matching over 7 bases. The V gene's germline CDR1 is SGHAT and CDR2 FQNNGV. The CDR3 has 15 residues. Losses at the gene ends were 1 base for V and 4 bases for J; bases not matched to a gene: 6.

The chain uses TRBV5-6 and TRBJ1-6; 8 bases are a match to TRBD1. V lost 2 bases, J lost 9 bases, and 10 bases stayed unmatched. CDR1 is SGHDT and CDR2 is YYEEEE in the germline V gene. The CDR3 spans 16 residues. CDR3 DNA sequence: TGTGCCAGCAGCTTTCTCTTGCAGGGGGCAGTTTCACCCCTCCACTTT. This translates into CASSFLLQGAVSPLHF.

This chain connects TRBV7-2 to TRBJ1-4; a possible D gene is TRBD1 (5 bases). This CDR3 has 13 amino acids. V was shortened by 1 base and J by 8 bases, with 8 bases between the two germline ends. CDR1 SGHTA and CDR2 FQGNSA come from the germline V gene. The DNA for the CDR3 is TGTGCCAGCAGCTTAGAGCGGGGGGAAAAACTGTTTTTT. Amino acids: CASSLERGEKLFF.

The chain uses TRBV11-3 and TRBJ2-3, with 9 bases fitting TRBD1. The V gene's germline CDR1 is SGHNT and CDR2 YENEEA. This CDR3 region has 19 residues. V lost 5 bases, J lost 2 bases, and 17 bases stayed unmatched. The CDR3 DNA sequence: TGTGCCAGCAGCAACAGGGGGCGGTCTCCTTTCGATTACACAGATACGCAGTATTTT. Amino acids: CASSNRGRSPFDYTDTQYF.

CDR3: CASIPMGNSPLHF. The CDR3 DNA reads as TGTGCCAGCATACCGATGGGGAATTCACCCCTCCACTTT. The V gene is TRBV6-5, the J gene TRBJ1-6; D uncertain. Trimming shortened V by 7 bases and J by 7 bases, and 11 bases separated the two germline ends. Germline V gives CDR1 MNHEY, CDR2 SVGAGI. This CDR3 is 13 amino acids long.

This sequence joins TRBV5-1 and TRBJ2-3; D is unclear. The V gene lost 5 bases and the J gene lost 0 bases, with 16 bases spanning the gap. Per germline, CDR1 SGHRS and CDR2 YFSETQ. The CDR3 spans 16 residues. The CDR3 protein is CASSIGVATSTDTQYF. Here the CDR3 DNA reads TGCGCCAGCAGTATAGGCGTTGCCACTAGCACAGATACGCAGTATTTT.

This chain links TRBV7-3 with TRBJ2-7, with a tentative D call TRBD1 (6 bases). V was pared by 4 bases and J by 6 bases, with 16 bases between. The CDR3 is made up of 14 amino acids. Germline assignment: CDR1 SGHTA and CDR2 FQGTGA. The CDR3 spells CASSSGTSTAEQYF. The DNA of the CDR3 is TGTGCCAGCAGCTCCGGGACATCCACGGCCGAGCAGTACTTC.

This rearrangement joins TRBV9 to TRBJ2-3; D unclear. The CDR3 spans 12 residues. V was cut by 0 bases and J by 10 bases, with 9 bases left in between. The germline V gene encodes CDR1 SGDLS and CDR2 YYNGEE. The CDR3 nucleotides are TGTGCCAGCAGCGTAGTGTCAGGAGCGCAGTATTTT. Its protein is CASSVVSGAQYF.